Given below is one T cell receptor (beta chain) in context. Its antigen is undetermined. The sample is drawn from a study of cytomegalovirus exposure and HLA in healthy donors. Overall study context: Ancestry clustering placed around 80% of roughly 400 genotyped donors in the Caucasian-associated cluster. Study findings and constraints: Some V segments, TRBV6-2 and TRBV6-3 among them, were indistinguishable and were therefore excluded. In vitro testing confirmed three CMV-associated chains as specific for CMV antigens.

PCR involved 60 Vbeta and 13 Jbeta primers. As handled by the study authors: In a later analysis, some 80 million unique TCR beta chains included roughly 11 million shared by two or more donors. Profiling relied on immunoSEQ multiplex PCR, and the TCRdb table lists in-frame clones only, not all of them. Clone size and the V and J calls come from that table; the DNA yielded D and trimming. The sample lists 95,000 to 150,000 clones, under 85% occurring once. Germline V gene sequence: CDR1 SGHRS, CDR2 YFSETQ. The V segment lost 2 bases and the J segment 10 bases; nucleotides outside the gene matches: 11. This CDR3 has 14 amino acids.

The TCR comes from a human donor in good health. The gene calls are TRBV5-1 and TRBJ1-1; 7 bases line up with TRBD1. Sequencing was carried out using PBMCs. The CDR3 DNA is TGCGCCAGCAGCTTTGGGCAGGGGGATCTTCCAGCTTTCTTT. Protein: CASSFGQGDLPAFF.